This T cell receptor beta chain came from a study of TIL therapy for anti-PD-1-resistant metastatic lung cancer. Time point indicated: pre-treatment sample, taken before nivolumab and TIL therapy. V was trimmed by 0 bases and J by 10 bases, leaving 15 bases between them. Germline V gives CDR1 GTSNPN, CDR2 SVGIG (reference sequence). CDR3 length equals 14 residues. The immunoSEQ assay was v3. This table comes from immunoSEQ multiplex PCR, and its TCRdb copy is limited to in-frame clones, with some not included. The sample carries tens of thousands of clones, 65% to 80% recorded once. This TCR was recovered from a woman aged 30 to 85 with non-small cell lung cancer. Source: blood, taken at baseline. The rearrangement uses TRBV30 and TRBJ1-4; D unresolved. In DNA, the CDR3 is TGTGCCTGGAGTGTACTAAGGGATTCGGGAAAACTGTTTTTT. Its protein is CAWSVLRDSGKLFF.